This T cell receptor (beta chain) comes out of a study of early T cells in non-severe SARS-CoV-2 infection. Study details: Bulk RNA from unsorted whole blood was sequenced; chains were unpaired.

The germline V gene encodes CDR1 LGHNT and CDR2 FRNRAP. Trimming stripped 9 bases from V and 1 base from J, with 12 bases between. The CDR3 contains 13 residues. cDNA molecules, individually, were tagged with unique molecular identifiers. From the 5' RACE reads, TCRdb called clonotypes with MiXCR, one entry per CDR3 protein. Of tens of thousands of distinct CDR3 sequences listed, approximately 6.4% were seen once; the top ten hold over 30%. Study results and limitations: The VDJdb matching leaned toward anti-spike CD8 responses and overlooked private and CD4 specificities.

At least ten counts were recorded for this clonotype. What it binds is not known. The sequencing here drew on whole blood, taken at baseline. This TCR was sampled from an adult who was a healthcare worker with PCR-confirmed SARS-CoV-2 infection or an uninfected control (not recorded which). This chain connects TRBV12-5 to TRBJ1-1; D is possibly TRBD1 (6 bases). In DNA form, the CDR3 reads TGTGCTAGCTTGGTAGGGGGGAACACTGAAGCTTTCTTT. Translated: CASLVGGNTEAFF.